The present TCR beta chain was sequenced within a study of OX40 agonist ivuxolimab in advanced cancers. For the study at large: Ivuxolimab was delivered to patients intravenously every 2 weeks at doses spanning 0.01 to 10 mg/kg.

Clones were read by immunoSEQ multiplex PCR, and TCRdb kept only the in-frame ones, dropping some. In the table there are about 77,000 clones, around 82% of which are singletons. This CDR3 is built from 16 residues. Germline trimming cut 6 bases from V and 3 bases from J; bases unmatched to any gene: 7. Germline V CDR1 and CDR2: MGHRA, YSYEKL. This chain uses TRBV4-1 with TRBJ2-2; 10 bases are shared with TRBD2. Sequenced material: CD4+ or CD8+ T cells sorted from blood, taken in a trial of the OX40 agonist ivuxolimab. The sequence was collected from an adult with an advanced solid tumor such as melanoma, head and neck, liver or kidney cancer. CDR3 nucleotides: TGCGCCAGCAGAGAGAGCGGGAGGGCGGACACCGGGGAGCTGTTTTTT. This gives the protein CASRESGRADTGELFF.